The clone carrying this TCR beta chain was recorded a few times. Its cognate antigen is unknown. These data belong to a study of cytomegalovirus exposure and HLA in healthy donors. Study-wide findings and caveats: Researchers catalogued approximately 160 TCR beta chains as cytomegalovirus-associated.

V gave up 0 bases and J gave up 5 bases; unmatched junction bases: 10. Per the germline V gene, CDR1 is SGHDT and CDR2 is YYEEEE. The CDR3 length is 18 residues. PCR used 60 Vbeta primers and 13 Jbeta primers. Profiled with immunoSEQ multiplex PCR; TCRdb holds only in-frame clones, not every one. The sample includes 99,000 or so clones, over 9% of them seen just once. The V call is TRBV5-6, the J call TRBJ2-2, with 10 bases fitting TRBD1. This TCR came from a man aged 35-49 years in good health and CMV-seropositive. The sequencing sample was made of PBMCs. The CDR3 protein is CASSLDLDRGTRTGELFF. CDR3 DNA: TGTGCCAGCAGCTTGGATCTGGACAGGGGGACCAGAACCGGGGAGCTGTTTTTT.